The 26 T cell receptor beta chains below come from one sample, sequenced in a study of T-cell memory formation after mild COVID-19. TCRdb re-called the 5' RACE reads with MiXCR, one entry per CDR3 protein. Of more than 200,000 distinct CDR3 sequences listed, 16% are singletons. Sequencing used PBMCs or a T cell subset sorted from them (not recorded which). The receptors come from a man between 18 and 35 years old who had mild COVID-19 (a few samples of this study predate the infection). Cell type and time point are not known.

This clonotype appeared a few times. This sequence joins TRBV4-3 and TRBJ2-3; possible D gene TRBD1, 5 bases. Deletions cut 6 bases from V and 4 bases from J, with 11 bases between. The CDR3 sequence is 13 residues long. Germline V CDR1 and CDR2: LGHNA, YSLEER. CDR3 in amino acids: CASSSGRSDTQYF. The CDR3, as DNA: TGCGCCAGCAGTTCAGGGCGATCAGATACGCAGTATTTT.

Only a few counts were recorded for this clonotype. The chain is built from TRBV2 and TRBJ2-3, with D uncertain. Germline lookup yields CDR1 SNHLY and CDR2 FYNNEI. The V end was cut by 6 bases, the J end by 6 bases, with 13 bases between. This CDR3 spans 13 amino acids. The CDR3 nucleotides read TGTGCCAGCAGAGACAACCGCCCTGATACGCAGTATTTT. Residues: CASRDNRPDTQYF.

CDR3 amino acids: CASSPRAGGRDTQYF. CDR3 DNA: TGTGCCAGCAGCCCGAGGGCGGGGGGCCGAGATACGCAGTATTTT. This chain uses TRBV7-2 with TRBJ2-3; 8 nucleotides agree with TRBD2. Germline loops: CDR1 SGHTA, CDR2 FQGNSA. With V trimmed by 5 bases and J by 5 bases, 9 bases remained unmatched. This CDR3 is 15 amino acids long.

This clonotype was picked up a small number of times. V usage is TRBV5-1 and J usage is TRBJ1-1; D uncertain. Looked up from germline, CDR1 is SGHRS and CDR2 is YFSETQ. The V and J ends lost 4 bases and 2 bases respectively, with 12 bases between them. CDR3 size: 14 residues. DNA of the CDR3: TGCGCCAGCAGCGAAAGTCTGGGTAACACTGAAGCTTTCTTT. Translating it yields CASSESLGNTEAFF.

The J gene is TRBJ2-1, the V gene TRBV3-1; 9 nucleotides line up with TRBD2. The CDR3 length is 15 residues. Trimming cost V 4 bases and J 8 bases; bases outside gene matches: 9. Germline V gene lookup returns CDR1 LGHDT and CDR2 YNNKEL (reference sequence). In nucleotides, the CDR3 is TGTGCCAGCAGCCCGCGGGGGGGAGGATTCGATGAGCAGTTCTTC. Translating it yields CASSPRGGGFDEQFF.

This clonotype has more than one count but fewer than ten. The chain couples TRBV5-1 to TRBJ2-7; weak D call: TRBD1 (6 bases). The CDR3 runs to 13 residues. V dropped 4 bases and J dropped 1 base, with 9 bases sitting between them. Germline-derived CDR1 and CDR2 are SGHRS and YFSETQ. The CDR3 sequence is CASSVDRSYEQYF. CDR3 nucleotides: TGCGCCAGCAGCGTTGACAGGTCCTACGAGCAGTACTTC.

This clonotype was counted at least ten times. For the CDR3, the DNA is TGTGCCAGCTCACAAGGACAGGGGAACACTGAAGCTTTCTTT. Translated, it gives CASSQGQGNTEAFF. The chain employs TRBV18 and TRBJ1-1, with 8 bases lining up with TRBD1. CDR1 and CDR2 (germline): KGHSH, LQKENI. This CDR3 is 14 amino acids long. J was trimmed by 1 base and V by 4 bases; bases with no gene match: 2.

The CDR3 sequence is CASSPDATVANVLTF. The CDR3 DNA reads TGTGCCAGCAGCCCGGACGCAACTGTGGCCAACGTCCTGACTTTC. The chain couples TRBV7-2 to TRBJ2-6, with D uncertain. The V and J ends lost 5 bases and 6 bases respectively, with 14 bases between them. CDR3 length: 15 amino acids. Germline V gene sequence: CDR1 SGHTA, CDR2 FQGNSA.

V is TRBV11-2 and J is TRBJ2-4, with 10 bases matching TRBD2. The J segment lost 0 bases and the V segment lost 6 bases, leaving 8 bases of the junction unmatched. Germline-derived CDR1 and CDR2 are SGHAT and FQNNGV. This CDR3 region has 17 residues. DNA for the CDR3: TGTGCCAGCAGGGGAACTAGCGGGGTCGTAGCCAAAAACATTCAGTACTTC. Translation: CASRGTSGVVAKNIQYF. Full variable domain (rest looked up from reference TRBV11-2 and TRBJ2-4): EAGVAQSPRYKIIEKRQSVAFWCNPISGHATLYWYQQILGQGPKLLIQFQNNGVVDDSQLPKDRFSAERLKGVDSTLKIQPAKLEDSAVYLCASRGTSGVVAKNIQYFGAGTRLSVL.

This clonotype showed up just a few times. The gene calls are TRBV9 and TRBJ2-6; possibly TRBD2 for D (5 bases). Germline V CDR1 and CDR2: SGDLS, YYNGEE. The CDR3 sequence is 15 residues long. V gave up 1 base and J gave up 2 bases, with 7 bases separating them. The CDR3 reads CASSVRGPGANVLTF. Written as DNA, the CDR3 is TGTGCCAGCAGCGTACGAGGGCCTGGGGCCAACGTCCTGACTTTC.

The V and J genes are TRBV7-9 and TRBJ1-2; D is possibly TRBD1 (5 bases). The CDR3 runs 11 residues. Germline lookup yields CDR1 SEHNR and CDR2 FQNEAQ (reference sequence). Trimming took off 5 bases at V and 7 bases at J, with 8 bases between the two ends. As DNA, the CDR3 is TGTGCCAGCAGCCGGACAAGTGGCTACACCTTC. This translates into CASSRTSGYTF.

This clonotype was counted ten times or more. The chain combines TRBV5-1 with TRBJ2-4; D might be TRBD2 (7 bases). This CDR3 has 15 amino acids. V lost 1 base, J lost 7 bases, and 15 bases lay in between. From germline, CDR1 is SGHRS and CDR2 YFSETQ. The DNA for the CDR3 is TGCGCCAGCAGCTTGAGCCCCGAGGGGGGGAACATTCAGTACTTC. It specifies CASSLSPEGGNIQYF.

The table lists this clonotype with a few counts. The chain is built from TRBV5-6 and TRBJ2-1; D may be TRBD1 or TRBD2 (5 bases each). The CDR3 loop spans 15 amino acids. The germline CDR1 and CDR2 sequences are SGHDT and YYEEEE. With 1 base removed from V and 5 bases from J, the gap between germline ends came to 13 bases. CDR3 protein: CASSLRGNHNNEQFF. In DNA, the CDR3 is TGTGCCAGCAGCTTGCGGGGCAATCATAACAATGAGCAGTTCTTC.

This clonotype showed up just a few times. V gene TRBV28 combines with J gene TRBJ1-1; maybe TRBD1 (5 bases). Trimming shortened V by 5 bases and J by 6 bases, and 19 bases separated the two germline ends. Germline V gives CDR1 MDHEN, CDR2 SYDVKM. This CDR3 has 15 residues. The chain's CDR3 is CASSLFALRGPEAFF. CDR3 coding DNA: TGTGCCAGCAGTCTATTCGCCTTAAGGGGACCTGAAGCTTTCTTT.

This clonotype was detected only a few times. The V gene is TRBV7-2, the J gene TRBJ2-3, with D uncertain. The CDR3 covers 12 residues. Trimming cost V 3 bases and J 6 bases, with 7 bases left between them. Germline CDR1 and CDR2: SGHTA and FQGNSA. For the CDR3, the DNA is TGTGCCAGCAGCTTTCGAGAGGATACGCAGTATTTT. This sequence encodes CASSFREDTQYF.

This chain uses TRBV10-3 with TRBJ2-5; no clear D. The CDR3 sequence is 13 residues long. V was clipped by 6 bases and J by 1 base, with 9 bases between them. The germline gives CDR1 ENHRY, CDR2 SYGVKD. CDR3 loop: CAIRGFGQETQYF. CDR3 in DNA: TGTGCCATCAGAGGGTTTGGCCAAGAGACCCAGTACTTC.

There are a few counts of this clonotype. V and J are TRBV7-3 and TRBJ2-3, with D tentatively TRBD2 (6 bases). Germline CDR1 SGHTA, CDR2 FQGTGA. The V end lost 4 bases, the J end lost 2 bases, and 31 bases lay between the germline ends. The length of the CDR3 is 21 residues. The CDR3: CASSSRRTLPFSREITDTQYF. The CDR3 DNA reads as TGTGCCAGCAGCTCGCGCCGGACGCTCCCGTTTAGCCGGGAGATCACAGATACGCAGTATTTT.

The table lists this clonotype with many counts. The rearrangement uses TRBV3-1 and TRBJ1-2; 7 nucleotides agree with TRBD1. Germline V gene data show CDR1 as LGHDT and CDR2 as YNNKEL (reference sequence). Trimming cost V 4 bases and J 2 bases; bases outside gene matches: 7. This CDR3 has 15 amino acids. In DNA, the CDR3 is TGTGCCAGCAGCCCAGCAGGGGGAGGCAACTATGGCTACACCTTC. Translated, it gives CASSPAGGGNYGYTF.

The CDR3 region is CASSSGNGRNTGELFF. The CDR3 nucleotides read TGTGCCAGCAGCTCCGGAAACGGCAGGAACACCGGGGAGCTGTTTTTT. The gene calls are TRBV7-2 and TRBJ2-2, with D unclear. The V end was cut by 4 bases, the J end by 1 base, with 13 bases between. The CDR3 loop spans 16 amino acids. The germline CDR1 and CDR2 sequences are SGHTA and FQGNSA.

This clonotype was detected many times. The V and J genes are TRBV9 and TRBJ1-2; TRBD1 aligns across 7 bases. J was trimmed by 1 base and V by 4 bases; bases with no gene match: 4. Germline lookup yields CDR1 SGDLS and CDR2 YYNGEE. The CDR3 is 14 residues long. CDR3 bases: TGTGCCAGCAGCTTGGGACAGATTAACTATGGCTACACCTTC. Protein product: CASSLGQINYGYTF. The full variable domain, completed using reference TRBV9 and TRBJ1-2, is DSGVTQTPKHLITATGQRVTLRCSPRSGDLSVYWYQQSLDQGLQFLIQYYNGEERAKGNILERFSAQQFPDLHSELNLSSLELGDSALYFCASSLGQINYGYTFGSGTRLTVV.

This clonotype has ten or more counts. The rearrangement joins TRBV4-3 to TRBJ2-5; 7 bases align to TRBD1. Germline V gene data show CDR1 as LGHNA and CDR2 as YSLEER. The CDR3 is 13 residues long. J lost 2 bases, V lost 3 bases, and 0 bases had no gene match. CDR3 coding DNA: TGCGCCAGCAGCCAGGGACAGCAAGAGACCCAGTACTTC. It specifies CASSQGQQETQYF.

This clonotype was observed a few times. The chain couples TRBV28 to TRBJ2-5; the D is unclear. V was pared by 6 bases and J by 1 base, with 12 bases between. The CDR3 is 14 amino acids. CDR1 is MDHEN, CDR2 SYDVKM, per germline. CDR3 sequence reads: CASSPALVQETQYF. In nucleotides, the CDR3 is TGTGCCAGCAGCCCCGCTTTAGTCCAAGAGACCCAGTACTTC.

The chain joins TRBV14 to TRBJ2-1, with 9 bases lining up with TRBD1. V lost 5 bases to trimming and J lost 15 bases; unmatched junction nucleotides: 8. CDR1 is SGHDN and CDR2 is FVKESK in the germline V gene. This CDR3 contains 12 residues. Here the CDR3 reads CASSWTGATLFF. The CDR3 coding sequence is TGTGCCAGCAGCTGGACAGGGGCGACGCTGTTCTTC.

This clonotype was found a few times. The CDR3 is CAISPSSGGSADTQYF. The CDR3 nucleotides read TGTGCCATCAGCCCTTCTAGCGGGGGGAGTGCAGATACGCAGTATTTT. The chain has TRBV10-3 and TRBJ2-3; 11 bases line up with TRBD2. The V segment lost 6 bases and the J segment 4 bases; nucleotides outside the gene matches: 9. CDR1 and CDR2 from the germline V gene are ENHRY and SYGVKD. The CDR3 is made up of 16 amino acids.

This clonotype showed up just a few times. The CDR3 is CASSYTGNSNQPQHF. DNA for the CDR3: TGTGCCAGCAGCTATACAGGGAATAGCAATCAGCCCCAGCATTTT. V and J are TRBV7-2 and TRBJ1-5, with a weak D call TRBD1 (6 bases). The V gene lost 4 bases and the J gene lost 0 bases, with 10 bases spanning the gap. The CDR3 runs to 15 residues. Germline V gene data show CDR1 as SGHTA and CDR2 as FQGNSA.

This clonotype was recorded a few times. The DNA for the CDR3 is TGTGCCAGCAACTATTTCCAGGGGATACTAGGGGCTTTCTTT. This gives the protein CASNYFQGILGAFF. The gene calls are TRBV12-3 or TRBV12-4 and TRBJ1-1; TRBD1 might be the D (6 bases). This CDR3 comprises 14 residues. V lost 7 bases and J lost 11, with 23 bases in between.